The T cell receptor (beta chain) under discussion was sequenced for a study of CD8+ T cells in alopecia areata (dated by TCRdb to 2016 to 2019). Context from the whole study: The treated patients took part in an open-label pilot trial in which moderate-to-severe alopecia areata was treated with oral tofacitinib at 5 to 10 mg twice daily. Patients stayed on tofacitinib for 6 to 18 months and then had 6 months of follow-up off drug so that delayed response and recurrence could be assessed. For the treated patients, the SALT score, which quantifies what percentage of scalp surface area is affected, served as the measure of disease severity. The study used high-throughput TCRbeta sequencing to examine T cell clonal expansion in alopecia areata, in both the C3H/HeJ mouse model and human patients. On the human side, TCRbeta sequencing was run on scalp tissue and on sorted CD4+ and CD8+ peripheral blood T cells from healthy controls and from alopecia areata patients with either patchy or totalis/universalis disease. Biopsies were taken from tofacitinib-treated patients at baseline and at 4 and 24 weeks of treatment, and a later scalp biopsy was taken in several of the tofacitinib-treated patients. Scalp clonality was compared across normal scalp (n=4), patchy alopecia areata scalp (n=8), and alopecia totalis/universalis scalp (n=8). RNA was extracted with the PAXgene miRNA kit for fixed scalp, the miRNeasy kit for PBMCs, and the RNeasy kit for mouse skin. Amplification of TCRbeta CDR3 regions was done by immunoSEQ multiplex PCR using 35 Vbeta forward primers and 13 Jbeta reverse primers.

On the study overall, not on this receptor specifically: During tofacitinib treatment, many expanded lesional clones remained in scalp and blood, and this persistence may partly explain relapse after treatment is stopped. Lesional scalp, especially in alopecia totalis/universalis, showed higher clonality and more expanded CD8+ clones than normal scalp, suggesting antigenic drive. Because the treated cohort was small and had just a single nonresponder, larger studies are needed to establish links between baseline CD8+ expansion and response. Unlike mouse skin, where gammadelta T cells dominate, normal human skin contains resident alphabeta T cells that get sequenced too, which complicates analysis of the scalp TCR repertoire. Shared TCR sequences between patients were less evident than in mice, which may be partly attributable to HLA diversity in the patient population. Tofacitinib significantly decreased scalp clonality and the number of expanded CD8+ clones among the top 100 scalp clones.

The receptor library was made with the immunoSEQ multiplex PCR assay. RNA was extracted from all samples and reverse transcribed into cDNA as template for TCR sequencing. First-strand cDNA was synthesized with SuperScript III using a 2:1 mix of oligo-dT and random hexamers. A synthetic immune receptor repertoire was used to measure amplification bias, and any remaining bias was corrected computationally. In the authors' own workflow: Raw reads were preprocessed to remove errors, and CDR3 was defined by IMGT conventions from the conserved cysteine to phenylalanine. Clonality was computed by normalizing Shannon entropy by log2 of the number of productive unique TCRs and subtracting the result from 1. Whether each scalp clone was CD4 or CD8 was inferred by checking scalp TCRbeta sequences against the CD4 and CD8 repertoires from sorted blood. TCRdb took over this immuneACCESS table, retaining in-frame rearrangements with V and J assigned. Such tables are incomplete; in checked studies, under half of the missing clones stem from an unresolved V gene, and the remainder is unexplained. That table supplies the V and J calls and clone size; D and trimming were determined from the DNA. This sample has roughly 180,000 clones in its table, and 53% of those were observed once. The ten largest make up 10% to 14% of the sample.

This clone was seen more than once but under ten times. It has no known antigen specificity. Base qualities are not at hand, and no much larger clone is one base apart. V and J lose 3 bases and 4 bases, and a span of 10 bases separates them. Reading the germline V gene gives CDR1 SQVTM and CDR2 ANQGSEA. Its CDR3 holds 12 amino acids, cysteine through phenylalanine. Kept here is only the CDR3 DNA, which spans 36 bases and is read in frame from base 1. The time point label, read with the paper, signifies: about 25 weeks on oral tofacitinib. The sample's treatment or condition label, in plain terms: oral pan-JAK inhibitor, 5-10 mg twice daily. Lesional scalp punch biopsies and peripheral blood were obtained from alopecia areata patients. PBMCs were isolated by density centrifugation and stained for CD3, CD4 and CD8, after which CD4+ and CD8+ T cells were sorted on a FACSAria.

Material: CD8+ T cells sorted from blood, obtained at week 24, from a patient treated with tofacitinib. The chain links TRBV29-1 with TRBJ2-7, and perhaps TRBD1 as D gene, on 5 matching bases. The TCR comes from a human donor with alopecia areata. The CDR3 loop reads CSVEVREYEQYF. The DNA sequence is given as TGCAGCGTTGAGGTCAGGGAATACGAGCAGTACTTC.